These 11 T cell receptor beta chains were all obtained from the same sample, sequenced in a study of vaccination and CD4 T cells after COVID-19. With the Oncomine TCR Beta short-read assay, DNA from cultured CD4+ T cells was sequenced. TCRdb independently ran MiXCR on the PCR reads; one entry per CDR3 protein. Among approximately 19,000 distinct CDR3 sequences listed, roughly 55% were seen once. The treatment is: roughly ten-day PBMC culture with coronavirus spike peptide pools or control peptides (ViraFEST assay). Their specific antigens are unknown. The sequencing used CD4+ T cells from blood, cultured in vitro, collected after SARS-CoV-2 vaccination. The source of these receptors is a human donor who had recovered from COVID-19.

The chain joins TRBV6-1 to TRBJ1-5; 12 positions match TRBD1. Germline lookup yields CDR1 MNHNS and CDR2 SASEGT. Trimming took 6 bases from V and 7 from J; bases not matched to a gene: 13. The CDR3 contains 17 residues. CDR3 sequence: CASSLSTGTGGRQPQHF. In nucleotides, the CDR3 is TGTGCCAGCAGCCTCTCAACCGGGACAGGGGGCAGGCAGCCCCAGCATTTT.

The chain recombines TRBV7-2 with TRBJ2-5, with TRBD1 matching 7 bases. The CDR3 length is 15 residues. Germline CDR1 is SGHTA and CDR2 is FQGNSA. J gave up 5 bases and V 5 bases, and 11 bases lay outside the gene matches. CDR3 sequence: CASSPQTGFSETQYF. As DNA, the CDR3 is TGTGCCAGCAGCCCTCAGACAGGGTTCAGTGAGACCCAGTACTTC.

The V and J genes are TRBV11-3 and TRBJ2-3; 8 bases are a match to TRBD2. Unmatched junction bases numbered 8, after V lost 5 bases and J lost 4 bases. This CDR3 is built from 15 residues. The V gene's germline CDR1 is SGHNT and CDR2 YENEEA. For the CDR3, the DNA is TGTGCCAGCAGCCCTCCCGGGACTAGTGCAGATACGCAGTATTTT. This sequence encodes CASSPPGTSADTQYF.

This clonotype was seen only a few times. The chain couples TRBV5-4 to TRBJ2-1; 14 positions agree with TRBD2. CDR3 length: 16 amino acids. Losses at the gene ends were 0 bases for V and 7 bases for J; bases not matched to a gene: 3. Per germline, CDR1 SGHNT and CDR2 YYREEE (reference sequence). CDR3 DNA sequence: TGTGCCAGCAGCTTGGCCGGACTAGCGGGAGGAAATGAGCAGTTCTTC. It specifies CASSLAGLAGGNEQFF.

The V gene is TRBV6-5, the J gene TRBJ1-1; tentative D call: TRBD1 (5 bases). The V end lost 2 bases, the J end lost 7 bases, and 14 bases lay between the germline ends. This CDR3 comprises 14 residues. Germline CDR1 reads MNHEY; CDR2 reads SVGAGI. The CDR3 reads CASSYQRSTGEAFF. CDR3 coding DNA: TGTGCCAGCAGTTACCAGAGAAGCACAGGTGAAGCTTTCTTT.

A word on this clonotype: A junction end diverges from the germline sequence, so it may reflect a read error. This chain uses TRBV6-1 with TRBJ2-7; 8 bases agree with TRBD2. Germline-derived CDR1 and CDR2 are MNHNS and SASEGT. This CDR3 is 18 amino acids long. As DNA, the CDR3 is TGTGCCATCAGTGGTGGTGGACTAGCCCCACTTTTTGGGTACGAGCAGTACTTC. Translated, it gives CAISGGGLAPLFGYEQYF.

This clonotype was observed a handful of times. The chain combines TRBV20-1 with TRBJ1-2; unclear D gene. CDR3 length: 13 residues. The germline V gene encodes CDR1 DFQATT and CDR2 SNEGSKA (reference sequence). The V gene lost 6 bases and the J gene lost 8 bases, with 19 bases spanning the gap. The CDR3 DNA reads TGCAGTGCAAGACTGGGGATGAGGGAGGGCTACACCTTC. It specifies CSARLGMREGYTF.

This chain connects TRBV6-5 to TRBJ2-3, with D tentatively TRBD2 (6 bases). Trimming pared 4 bases from V and 14 bases from J, leaving 16 bases between. Germline lookup yields CDR1 MNHEY and CDR2 SVGAGI. There are 12 residues in the CDR3. The CDR3, as DNA: TGTGCCAGCAGTTCGAGCGGAGGGCGGAGGTATTTT. Amino acids: CASSSSGGRRYF.

The chain has TRBV19 and TRBJ1-3; D not certain. Per the germline V gene, CDR1 is LNHDA and CDR2 is SQIVND (reference sequence). The CDR3 is 16 amino acids. Trimming took 3 bases from V and 5 from J, leaving 17 bases between them. The CDR3 loop is CASSIRRPGTRNTIYF. The CDR3 region has the DNA TGTGCCAGTAGTATTAGGAGGCCGGGCACTCGAAACACCATATATTTT. The entire variable domain, with the rest obtained from reference TRBV19 and TRBJ1-3, is as follows: DGGITQSPKYLFRKEGQNVTLSCEQNLNHDAMYWYRQDPGQGLRLIYYSQIVNDFQKGDIAEGYSVSREKKESFPLTVTSAQKNPTAFYLCASSIRRPGTRNTIYFGEGSWLTVV.

The chain recombines TRBV12-3 or TRBV12-4 with TRBJ1-1; TRBD1 aligns across 8 bases. The CDR3 length is 14 residues. Trimming at V came to 3 bases and at J to 8 bases, leaving 8 bases not matched to a gene. CDR3 residues: CASSFGTGHSEAFF. CDR3 DNA: TGTGCCAGCAGTTTTGGGACAGGCCACTCCGAAGCTTTCTTT.

Comments on this clonotype: One end of the junction fails to match germline, which may point to a read error. The chain employs TRBV12-3 or TRBV12-4 and TRBJ2-5; D is possibly TRBD2 (6 bases). This CDR3 has 16 residues. CDR3 DNA sequence: TGTGCCAGCAGTTTAGCGCCGCCAAGCGGGCAAGAGACCCGGTACTTC. The encoded protein is CASSLAPPSGQETRYF.